This T cell receptor (beta chain) was identified in a study of CD8 T cells in Susac syndrome. Reverse transcription of about 0.45 to 1 ug RNA used random hexamers. Multiplex immunoSEQ PCR targeted 54 Vbeta and 13 Jbeta TCR beta segments. TCRdb used MiXCR to reprocess the immunoSEQ multiplex PCR reads, holding one entry per CDR3 protein. Here the sample spans just over 300,000 distinct CDR3 sequences, roughly nine tenths being singletons. Relapsing-remitting disease, either stable or active, was present in the multiple sclerosis controls, who were treatment-naive patients. Negative isolation was applied to CD8+ and CD4+ T cells, and FACS enrichment was applied to TEMRA cells. Trimming removed 3 bases from V and 2 bases from J; junction bases left unmatched: 6. Germline loops: CDR1 DFQATT, CDR2 SNEGSKA (reference sequence). The CDR3 is 15 amino acids.

The V gene is TRBV20-1, the J gene TRBJ2-5, with 10 bases identical to TRBD2. The sequencing sample was made of CD4+ T cells from PBMCs. The source of this sequence is a human donor with multiple sclerosis. The CDR3 DNA is TGCAGTGCTAGCGCCGTAGCGGGGGGTCAAGAGACCCAGTACTTC. It codes for CSASAVAGGQETQYF.